These 3 T cell receptor beta chains came from one sample sequenced in a study of human T cells and chemical hapten exposure. Indicated time point: patch test 3, about 24 weeks after DPC sensitization. Noted treatment: therapeutic diphenylcyclopropenone sensitization with weekly scalp DPC. TCRdb ran MiXCR on the RACE reads and lists one entry per CDR3 protein. In the table there are 95,000 to 150,000 distinct CDR3 sequences, approximately 10% of which are singletons. Sequenced here: whole blood, sampled in connection with sensitization to the hapten diphenylcyclopropenone (DPC). The receptors stem from a woman aged 45-60 years with alopecia areata. Some clones in this sample may be carry-over from other donors' samples.

The CDR3 DNA follows: TGTGCCAGCAGCCATAGGAGAGCCACAGATACGCAGTATTTT. It codes for CASSHRRATDTQYF. The chain joins TRBV14 to TRBJ2-3; D is ambiguous. The germline gives CDR1 SGHDN, CDR2 FVKESK. This CDR3 is built from 14 residues. Trimming cost V 3 bases and J 2 bases, with 9 bases left between them.

The J gene is TRBJ2-2, the V gene TRBV5-6, with D unresolved. Germline lookup yields CDR1 SGHDT and CDR2 YYEEEE. This CDR3 has 14 residues. Between the trimmed V and J ends, which lost 0 bases and 0 bases, there was a span of 3 bases. The CDR3 nucleotides are TGTGCCAGCAGCTTGGGATCGAACACCGGGGAGCTGTTTTTT. This encodes CASSLGSNTGELFF.

The table lists this clonotype with a few counts. The rearrangement joins TRBV7-9 to TRBJ2-7; 7 bases map to TRBD1. CDR1 and CDR2 (germline): SEHNR, FQNEAQ (reference sequence). Trimming removed 5 bases from V and 3 bases from J; junction bases left unmatched: 10. CDR3 size: 15 residues. The CDR3 spells CASSPRIAGGYEQYF. CDR3 coding DNA: TGTGCCAGCAGCCCCCGGATAGCAGGGGGCTACGAGCAGTACTTC. The full variable domain, with the rest looked up from reference TRBV7-9 and TRBJ2-7, is DTGVSQNPRHKITKRGQNVTFRCDPISEHNRLYWYRQTLGQGPEFLTYFQNEAQLEKSRLLSDRFSAERPKGSFSTLEIQRTEQGDSAMYLCASSPRIAGGYEQYFGPGTRLTVT.